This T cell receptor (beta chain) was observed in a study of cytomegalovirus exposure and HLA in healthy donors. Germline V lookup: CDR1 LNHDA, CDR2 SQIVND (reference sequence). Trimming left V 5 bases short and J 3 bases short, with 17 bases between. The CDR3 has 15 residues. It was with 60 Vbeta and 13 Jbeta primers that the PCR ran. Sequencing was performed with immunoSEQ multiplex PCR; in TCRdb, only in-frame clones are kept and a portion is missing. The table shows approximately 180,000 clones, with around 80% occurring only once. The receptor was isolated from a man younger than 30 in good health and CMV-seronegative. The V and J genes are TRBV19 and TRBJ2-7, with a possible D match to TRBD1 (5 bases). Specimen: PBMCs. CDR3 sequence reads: CASSFNQGPLYEQYF. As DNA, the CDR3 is TGTGCCAGTAGTTTCAACCAGGGTCCCCTCTACGAGCAGTACTTC.